The 25 T cell receptor beta chains given below trace back to one sample, sequenced in a study of identical twins. TCRdb passed the 5' RACE reads through MiXCR, listing each CDR3 protein once. The sample records about 690,000 distinct CDR3 sequences, less than 7% being singletons. Sequencing was done on a sample of naive T cells sorted from blood. The receptors originated from a man aged 18-30 years in good health.

This clonotype was seen a few times. This chain links TRBV6-6 with TRBJ2-1; perhaps TRBD2 as D (5 bases). The germline V gene has CDR1 MNHNY and CDR2 SVGAGI (reference sequence). The V end lost 8 bases, the J end lost 8 bases, and 10 bases lay between the germline ends. The CDR3 runs to 11 residues. CDR3 residues: CASGSGHEQFF. The CDR3 DNA sequence: TGTGCCAGCGGGAGTGGGCATGAGCAGTTCTTC.

V and J are TRBV11-1 and TRBJ2-2; 13 bases match TRBD2. The germline gives CDR1 SGHAT, CDR2 FQDESV (reference sequence). The CDR3 loop spans 18 amino acids. After removal of 5 bases from V and 0 bases from J, the junction contained 6 bases not matched to a gene. The chain's CDR3 is CASSNPLAGGPNTGELFF. CDR3 bases: TGTGCCAGCAGCAACCCACTAGCGGGAGGGCCGAACACCGGGGAGCTGTTTTTT.

This clonotype was seen repeatedly, ten times or more. The V call is TRBV24-1, the J call TRBJ2-3; D is possibly TRBD2 (6 bases). The CDR3 length is 16 residues. Trimming pared 4 bases from V and 4 bases from J, leaving 17 bases between. The V gene's germline CDR1 is KGHDR and CDR2 SFDVKD. CDR3: CATSDRLDPQPDTQYF. CDR3 nucleotide sequence: TGTGCCACCAGTGACCGACTAGATCCCCAGCCAGATACGCAGTATTTT.

This clonotype was counted ten times or more. V gene TRBV6-2 or TRBV6-3 combines with J gene TRBJ2-7; 10 nucleotides line up with TRBD2. CDR3 length: 13 residues. With 8 bases clipped from V and 1 base from J, the junction kept 2 bases outside the gene matches. Germline V lookup: CDR1 MNHEY, CDR2 SVGEGT. In DNA form, the CDR3 reads TGTGCCAGCGGACTAGCGGTTTCCTACGAGCAGTACTTC. Translating gives CASGLAVSYEQYF.

This clonotype has a count of ten or more. The chain links TRBV12-3 or TRBV12-4 to TRBJ1-5; D remains unclear. The CDR3 is 15 amino acids. V was cut by 7 bases and J by 2 bases, with 15 bases left in between. This CDR3 reads CASTPVLGGNQPQHF. The CDR3 DNA is TGTGCCAGCACCCCTGTTCTCGGCGGCAATCAGCCCCAGCATTTT.

This clonotype was found many times. CDR3 region: CASSGQGAGETQYF. CDR3 sequence (DNA): TGTGCCAGCAGCGGACAGGGGGCAGGGGAGACCCAGTACTTC. The chain uses TRBV9 and TRBJ2-5; 10 bases agree with TRBD1. The germline V gene has CDR1 SGDLS and CDR2 YYNGEE. V shed 3 bases and J 5 bases; nucleotides not matched to a gene: 4. The CDR3 extends over 14 amino acids.

In this sample, this clonotype turned up a few times. V gene TRBV11-2 combines with J gene TRBJ2-1; D not resolved. Germline V gene lookup returns CDR1 SGHAT and CDR2 FQNNGV. The CDR3 sequence is 11 residues long. V was cut by 5 bases and J by 15 bases, with 14 bases left in between. The CDR3 DNA follows: TGTGCCAGCAGCCCGATGGTGCGTCTGTTCTTC. Residues: CASSPMVRLFF.

This clonotype appeared many times. The V call is TRBV18, the J call TRBJ1-5; tentative D call: TRBD1 (6 bases). V lost 0 bases to trimming and J lost 2 bases, with 17 bases between them. Germline loops: CDR1 KGHSH, CDR2 LQKENI. The CDR3 runs 18 residues. CDR3 protein: CASSPPLSGGSGNQPQHF. In DNA, the CDR3 is TGTGCCAGCTCACCACCACTCTCGGGGGGCTCTGGCAATCAGCCCCAGCATTTT.

The chain carries TRBV7-3 and TRBJ2-3, with D perhaps matching TRBD2 (6 bases). Germline loops: CDR1 SGHTA, CDR2 FQGTGA. The CDR3 sequence is 15 residues long. Trimming took 2 bases from V and 6 from J, leaving 15 bases between them. In DNA, the CDR3 is TGTGCCAGCAGCTTATCGGGAGTTCAGGACGATACGCAGTATTTT. This codes for CASSLSGVQDDTQYF. Drawing the rest from reference TRBV7-3 and TRBJ2-3, the complete variable domain is GAGVSQTPSNKVTEKGKYVELRCDPISGHTALYWYRQSLGQGPEFLIYFQGTGAADDSGLPNDRFFAVRPEGSVSTLKIQRTERGDSAVYLCASSLSGVQDDTQYFGPGTRLTVL.

This clonotype was counted at least ten times. The chain joins TRBV20-1 to TRBJ1-5, with a weak D call TRBD1 (6 bases). The germline V and J ends were trimmed by 4 bases and 7 bases, with 20 bases remaining between them. The CDR3 covers 15 residues. From germline, CDR1 is DFQATT and CDR2 SNEGSKA (reference sequence). CDR3 amino acids: CSATDPQGLGQPQHF. CDR3 DNA: TGCAGTGCTACAGATCCACAGGGCCTCGGGCAGCCCCAGCATTTT.

This chain connects TRBV11-2 to TRBJ2-3; perhaps TRBD1 as D (6 bases). V lost 5 bases to trimming and J lost 0 bases, with 21 bases between them. The CDR3 runs 18 residues. Germline CDR1 SGHAT, CDR2 FQNNGV. CDR3 coding DNA: TGTGCCAGCAGCCGAGGAACGGGACATGGGTTTAGCACAGATACGCAGTATTTT. This sequence encodes CASSRGTGHGFSTDTQYF.

This clonotype appeared many times. The chain links TRBV12-3 or TRBV12-4 to TRBJ1-1, with D uncertain. With 1 base removed from V and 7 bases from J, the gap between germline ends came to 10 bases. There are 13 residues in the CDR3. The CDR3 DNA reads TGTGCCAGCAGTTTAGGGGTCACTAGTGAAGCTTTCTTT. It is translated as CASSLGVTSEAFF.

This clonotype was observed a few times. The chain carries TRBV11-2 and TRBJ2-5; 9 nucleotides agree with TRBD1. Germline lookup yields CDR1 SGHAT and CDR2 FQNNGV. V shed 5 bases, J shed 5 bases, and the junction held 15 bases outside the gene matches. The CDR3 has 17 amino acids. As DNA, the CDR3 is TGTGCCAGCAGCCTCATCGGGACAGGGCGGTTGCGGGAGACCCAGTACTTC. It specifies CASSLIGTGRLRETQYF.

This clonotype was counted many times. The chain uses TRBV6-5 and TRBJ2-7; D gene uncertain. Germline-derived CDR1 and CDR2 are MNHEY and SVGAGI. This CDR3 is 10 amino acids long. In DNA, the CDR3 is TGTGCCAGCAGTTCGCCCTGGGTTCACGTC. Amino acid sequence: CASSSPWVHV.

This clonotype was seen repeatedly, ten times or more. The chain combines TRBV5-1 with TRBJ2-7; D is tentatively TRBD1 or TRBD2 (5 bases each). The ends were cut back, 4 bases at V and 12 bases at J, with 11 bases in the middle. CDR3 length: 10 residues. Germline values: CDR1 SGHRS, CDR2 YFSETQ. The CDR3 is CASSGKGRYV. The CDR3 DNA reads as TGCGCCAGCAGCGGTAAGGGGAGGTACGTC.

Many counts were recorded for this clonotype. The chain is built from TRBV12-3 or TRBV12-4 and TRBJ2-5; no reliable D call. The ends were cut back, 0 bases at V and 3 bases at J, with 5 bases in the middle. This CDR3 is 13 amino acids long. The CDR3 DNA reads TGTGCCAGCAGTTTAGCGGCGGAAGAGACCCAGTACTTC. The encoded protein is CASSLAAEETQYF.

V gene TRBV20-1 combines with J gene TRBJ2-3, with TRBD2 matching over 7 bases. Trimming took 4 bases from V and 0 from J; bases not matched to a gene: 7. Germline CDR1 DFQATT, CDR2 SNEGSKA (reference sequence). The CDR3 length is 15 residues. The CDR3 bases are TGCAGTGCTACCGGGAGGAAACCTAGCACAGATACGCAGTATTTT. This gives the protein CSATGRKPSTDTQYF.

This clonotype was picked up many times. J is TRBJ2-7 and V is TRBV10-3, with 8 bases aligning to TRBD2. Germline V lookup: CDR1 ENHRY, CDR2 SYGVKD. The junction had 10 bases not matched to a gene; V was cut back by 7 bases and J by 2 bases. The CDR3 extends over 15 amino acids. The CDR3 sequence: CAINPLAGLTYEQYV. As DNA, the CDR3 is TGTGCCATCAACCCCTTAGCGGGGCTCACCTACGAGCAGTACGTC.

V gene TRBV5-5 combines with J gene TRBJ2-5; TRBD2 agrees at 11 bases. Looked up from germline, CDR1 is SGHKS and CDR2 is YYEKEE (reference sequence). This CDR3 is built from 16 residues. The ends lost 2 bases at V and 0 bases at J; junction bases unmatched: 3. CDR3 protein: CASSFRLAGYQETQYF. CDR3 nucleotides: TGTGCCAGCAGCTTCCGACTAGCGGGGTACCAAGAGACCCAGTACTTC.

Comments on this clonotype: Given a much more abundant clone one base away, this may be a read error. The chain is built from TRBV24-1 and TRBJ2-1; D gene unclear. V was shortened by 5 bases and J by 1 base, with 8 bases between the two germline ends. Germline lookup yields CDR1 KGHDR and CDR2 SFDVKD. The CDR3 covers 14 residues. CDR3 region: CATSAVESYNEQFF. CDR3 coding DNA: TGTGCCACCAGTGCGGTAGAGTCCTACAATGAGCAGTTCTTC.

This clonotype has a handful of counts. The chain combines TRBV10-2 with TRBJ2-7, with D tentatively TRBD2 (5 bases). The CDR3 contains 14 residues. The ends were cut back, 6 bases at V and 4 bases at J, with 16 bases in the middle. CDR1 and CDR2 (germline): WSHSY, SAAADI. The DNA for the CDR3 is TGCGCCAGCAGGGAACTAGGAGGCGAGTACGAGCAGTACGTC. Protein sequence: CASRELGGEYEQYV.

This clonotype has a handful of counts. J is TRBJ2-2 and V is TRBV15; the match to TRBD2 covers 9 bases. J was trimmed by 1 base and V by 3 bases; bases with no gene match: 6. Germline values: CDR1 LNHNV, CDR2 YYDKDF (reference sequence). The CDR3 is 17 residues long. CDR3 in amino acids: CATSSSFSGRNTGELFF. The CDR3 nucleotides are TGTGCCACCAGCAGTTCTTTTAGCGGGAGGAACACCGGGGAGCTGTTTTTT.

This chain uses TRBV2 with TRBJ1-1; maybe TRBD1 (6 bases). With 7 bases removed from V and 1 base from J, the gap between germline ends came to 13 bases. The CDR3 is 14 residues long. Germline CDR1 is SNHLY and CDR2 is FYNNEI. The CDR3 reads CASTYRVANTEAFF. In DNA form, the CDR3 reads TGTGCCAGCACATACAGGGTGGCGAACACTGAAGCTTTCTTT.

Remarks on this clonotype: This may be a read error, as it is one base from a much larger clone. V and J are TRBV10-3 and TRBJ2-1; perhaps TRBD1 as D (6 bases). The length of the CDR3 is 15 residues. Between the trimmed V and J ends, which lost 10 bases and 5 bases, there was a span of 21 bases. Germline assignment: CDR1 ENHRY and CDR2 SYGVKD. The CDR3, as DNA: TGTGCCACCTCGGGTGCGAACAGGGCGAACAATGAGCAGTTCTTC. Its protein is CATSGANRANNEQFF.

The table lists this clonotype with many counts. The chain uses TRBV4-2 and TRBJ2-1; 10 bases line up with TRBD2. Germline trimming cut 1 base from V and 3 bases from J; bases unmatched to any gene: 9. The germline gives CDR1 LGHNA, CDR2 YNFKEQ. The CDR3 has 18 amino acids. The CDR3 spells CASSQGAGGPGDYNEQFF. CDR3 DNA: TGTGCCAGCAGCCAAGGAGCGGGAGGGCCGGGTGACTACAATGAGCAGTTCTTC.